Sequencing of this T cell receptor (beta chain) was carried out in a study of PD-1 blockade in mismatch repair-deficient tumors. Study conclusions and caveats: Tumor-resident clones, often undetectable pretreatment in blood, expanded then contracted after pembrolizumab.

Germline V lookup: CDR1 SGHDN, CDR2 FVKESK. The V end was cut by 8 bases, the J end by 4 bases, with 11 bases between. The CDR3 contains 13 residues. All patients were mismatch repair deficient, assessed by either PCR or immunohistochemistry. A few pembrolizumab responders had their TCRs sequenced. TCRdb keeps only in-frame clones here, not all; method: immunoSEQ multiplex PCR. The sample gives 56,000 or so clones, 78% of which show up once; 3% to 3.5% is in the top ten. Concerning this clone: No antigen is known for it.

This specimen consisted of peripheral blood, obtained 4 weeks after starting pembrolizumab. The clonotype originates from an adult with mismatch repair-deficient cancer. J is TRBJ2-2 and V is TRBV14; the D is unclear. The CDR3 region has the DNA TGTGCCAGCTGTTCGACTCCCACCGGGGAGCTGTTTTTT. Its translation: CASCSTPTGELFF.